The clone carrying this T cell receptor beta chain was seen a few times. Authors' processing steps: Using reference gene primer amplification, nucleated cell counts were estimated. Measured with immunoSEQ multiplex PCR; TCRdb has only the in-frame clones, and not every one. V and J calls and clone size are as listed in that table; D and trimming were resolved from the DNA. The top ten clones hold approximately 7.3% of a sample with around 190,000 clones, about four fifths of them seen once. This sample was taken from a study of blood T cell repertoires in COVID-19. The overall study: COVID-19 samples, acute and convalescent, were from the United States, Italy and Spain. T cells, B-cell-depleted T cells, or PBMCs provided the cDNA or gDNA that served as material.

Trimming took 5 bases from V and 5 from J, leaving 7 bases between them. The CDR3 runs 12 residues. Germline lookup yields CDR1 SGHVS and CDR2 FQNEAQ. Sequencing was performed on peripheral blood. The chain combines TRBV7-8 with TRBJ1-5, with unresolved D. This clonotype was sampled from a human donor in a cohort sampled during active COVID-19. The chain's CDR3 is CASSSPYQPQHF. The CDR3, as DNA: TGTGCCAGCAGCAGCCCTTATCAGCCCCAGCATTTT.